This T cell receptor beta chain was sequenced in a study (dated by TCRdb to about 2015). Regarding the complete study: The study set out to test whether tumor-infiltrating Tregs in breast cancer get recruited from blood Tregs or are instead converted in situ from other CD4+ T cell subsets.

Full-length TCR variable regions were amplified by 5' RACE PCR with constant-region reverse primers, and semi-nested PCR with Nested Universal Primer A was subsequently performed. The ReliaPrep RNA Cell Miniprep System was used to extract total RNA, which was then reverse transcribed into 5'RACE-ready cDNA with the SMARTer RACE 5'/3' Kit. Multiplex adaptors were used to barcode the full-length TCR alpha and beta libraries, which were then sequenced on an Illumina MiSeq. Under the source paper's analysis protocol: For each of nine subset-tissue groups, sequencing data from the five patients were pooled, and the groups were then compared using unsupervised clustering of TCR gene usage. Repertoire similarity was calculated with the Morisita-Horn index, weighting shared sequences by their contribution to each repertoire. The public reads were run again by TCRdb, first through fastp at Q25 and then through MiXCR, and only productive beta chains were kept. CDR3 protein duplicates are merged, each entry listing the most common genes and DNA. TCRdb's processing, not the study's, gives the V and J calls here. Across this sample there are more than 9,000 distinct CDR3 sequences, with over 15% seen only once. 3.8% of the sample is held by the ten biggest clonotypes.

This clonotype was picked up a small number of times. The antigen this receptor binds is unknown. As the CDR3 is not closed by the conserved phenylalanine or tryptophan, this likely results from a read error. The limits of the CDR3 on the DNA are not certain, so only TCRdb's listed CDR3 is given. General conclusions and limits of the study: The validation in the larger cohort was limited to a single TCR beta V-J rearrangement instead of whole repertoires. The TCR alpha and beta sequences of tumor-infiltrating Tregs showed the greatest overlap with tumor naive CD4+ T cells, followed by blood naive CD4+ T cells. The TCR gene usage of tumor memory CD4+ T cells clustered together with blood and lymph node memory CD4+ cells and with lymph node naive CD4+ cells.

Based on the germline V gene, the CDR1 and CDR2 sequences are SGHVS and FNYEAQ. The CDR3 comprises 12 residues, both ends counted. Tregs were isolated as CD4+CD25+CD127-/low cells. Tregs, naive and memory CD4+ T cells from tumor, blood and ipsilateral draining lymph nodes of 4 or 5 breast cancer patients underwent full-length TCR alpha and beta sequencing. Tumor tissue and lymph nodes obtained from ipsilateral axillary dissection were perfused with PBS, minced and then digested with collagenase I and hyaluronidase. Ficoll density gradient centrifugation was used to isolate mononuclear cells from lymph nodes or from 40 to 50 ml of peripheral blood. FACS confirmed that the sorted cell populations were more than 90% pure.

The V and J genes are TRBV7-6 and TRBJ2-3. The sample taken for sequencing was Tregs sorted from a lymph node. This receptor was obtained from a female donor with breast cancer. For the CDR3, the sequence is CASSATPDTQYL.